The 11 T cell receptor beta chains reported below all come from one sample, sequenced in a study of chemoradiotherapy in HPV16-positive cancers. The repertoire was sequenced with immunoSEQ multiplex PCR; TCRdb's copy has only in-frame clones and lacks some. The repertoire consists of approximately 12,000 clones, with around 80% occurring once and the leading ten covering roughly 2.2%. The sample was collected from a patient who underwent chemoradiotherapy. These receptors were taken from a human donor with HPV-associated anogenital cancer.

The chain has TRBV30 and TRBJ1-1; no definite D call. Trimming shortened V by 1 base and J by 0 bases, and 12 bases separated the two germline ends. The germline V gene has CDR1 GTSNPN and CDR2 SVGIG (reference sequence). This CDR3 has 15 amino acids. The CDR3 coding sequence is TGTGCCTGGAGTGACAGTACCAGAATGAACACTGAAGCTTTCTTT. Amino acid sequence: CAWSDSTRMNTEAFF.

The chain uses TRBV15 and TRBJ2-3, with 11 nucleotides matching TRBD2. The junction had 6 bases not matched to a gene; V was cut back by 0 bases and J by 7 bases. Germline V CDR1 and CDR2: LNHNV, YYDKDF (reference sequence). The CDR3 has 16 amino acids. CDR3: CATSRETSGVAYTQYF. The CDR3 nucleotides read TGTGCCACCAGCAGAGAGACTAGCGGGGTTGCTTATACGCAGTATTTT.

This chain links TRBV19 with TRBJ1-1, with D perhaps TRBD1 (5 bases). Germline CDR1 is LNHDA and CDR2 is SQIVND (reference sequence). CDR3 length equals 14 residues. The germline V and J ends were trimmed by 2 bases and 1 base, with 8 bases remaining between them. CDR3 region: CASSIRRGNTEAFF. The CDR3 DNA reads TGTGCCAGTAGTATAAGGAGGGGGAACACTGAAGCTTTCTTT.

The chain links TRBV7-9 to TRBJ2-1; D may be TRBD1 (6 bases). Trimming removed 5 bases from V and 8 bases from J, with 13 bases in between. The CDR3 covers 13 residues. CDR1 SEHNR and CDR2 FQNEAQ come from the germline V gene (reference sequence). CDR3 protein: CASSTPGVYEQFF. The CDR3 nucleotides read TGTGCCAGCAGCACCCCAGGGGTCTATGAGCAGTTCTTC.

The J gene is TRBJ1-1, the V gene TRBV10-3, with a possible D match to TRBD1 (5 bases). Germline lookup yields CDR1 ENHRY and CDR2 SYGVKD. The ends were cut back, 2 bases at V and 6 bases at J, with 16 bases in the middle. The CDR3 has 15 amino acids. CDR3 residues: CAISEPTWGEAEAFF. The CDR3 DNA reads TGTGCCATCAGTGAGCCGACTTGGGGGGAGGCTGAAGCTTTCTTT.

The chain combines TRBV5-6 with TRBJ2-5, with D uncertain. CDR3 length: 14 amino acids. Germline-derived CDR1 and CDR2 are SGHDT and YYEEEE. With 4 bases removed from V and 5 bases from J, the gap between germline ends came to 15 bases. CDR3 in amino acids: CASSATGSWETQYF. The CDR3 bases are TGTGCCAGCAGCGCAACCGGGTCATGGGAGACCCAGTACTTC.

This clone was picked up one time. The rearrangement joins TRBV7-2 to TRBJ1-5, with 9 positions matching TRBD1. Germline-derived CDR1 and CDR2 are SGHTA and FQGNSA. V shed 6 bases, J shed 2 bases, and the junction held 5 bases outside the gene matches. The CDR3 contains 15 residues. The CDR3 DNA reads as TGTGCCAGCAGTCCGGGACAGGGCCGCAATCAGCCCCAGCATTTT. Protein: CASSPGQGRNQPQHF. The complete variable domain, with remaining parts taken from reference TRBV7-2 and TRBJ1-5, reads GAGVSQSPSNKVTEKGKDVELRCDPISGHTALYWYRQSLGQGLEFLIYFQGNSAPDKSGLPSDRFSAERTGGSVSTLTIQRTQQEDSAVYLCASSPGQGRNQPQHFGDGTRLSIL.

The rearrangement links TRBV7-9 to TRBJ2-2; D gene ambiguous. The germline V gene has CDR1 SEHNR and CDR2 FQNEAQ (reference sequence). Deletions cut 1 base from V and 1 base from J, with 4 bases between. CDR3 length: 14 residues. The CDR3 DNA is TGTGCCAGCAGCTTAGGGCGGAACACCGGGGAGCTGTTTTTT. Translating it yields CASSLGRNTGELFF. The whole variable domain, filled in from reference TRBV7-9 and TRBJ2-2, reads DTGVSQNPRHKITKRGQNVTFRCDPISEHNRLYWYRQTLGQGPEFLTYFQNEAQLEKSRLLSDRFSAERPKGSFSTLEIQRTEQGDSAMYLCASSLGRNTGELFFGEGSRLTVL.

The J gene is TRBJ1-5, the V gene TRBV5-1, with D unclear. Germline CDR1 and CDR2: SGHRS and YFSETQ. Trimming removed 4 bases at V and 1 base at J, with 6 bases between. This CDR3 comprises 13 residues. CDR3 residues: CASSPDSNQPQHF. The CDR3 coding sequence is TGCGCCAGCAGCCCGGACAGCAATCAGCCCCAGCATTTT. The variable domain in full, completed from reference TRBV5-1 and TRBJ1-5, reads KAGVTQTPRYLIKTRGQQVTLSCSPISGHRSVSWYQQTPGQGLQFLFEYFSETQRNKGNFPGRFSGRQFSNSRSEMNVSTLELGDSALYLCASSPDSNQPQHFGDGTRLSIL.

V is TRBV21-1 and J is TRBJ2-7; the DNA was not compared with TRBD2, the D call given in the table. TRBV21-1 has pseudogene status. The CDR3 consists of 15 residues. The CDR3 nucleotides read TGTGCCAGCAGCAGGGCGGGGGACACGGGCTACGAGCAGTACTTC. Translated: CASSRAGDTGYEQYF.

The CDR3 DNA is TGTGCCAGCAGTCTAACCCCCAAGTTGGGTAACTATGGCTACACCTTC. This codes for CASSLTPKLGNYGYTF. The chain recombines TRBV27 with TRBJ1-2; no clear D gene. The CDR3 is 16 residues long. The V gene lost 5 bases and the J gene lost 1 base, with 17 bases spanning the gap. The germline CDR1 and CDR2 sequences are MNHEY and SMNVEV (reference sequence).